These 27 T cell receptor beta chains were sequenced from one sample in a study of OX40 agonist ivuxolimab in advanced cancers. TCRdb's table, derived via immunoSEQ multiplex PCR, lists solely in-frame clones and lacks some. Of 110,000 or so clones listed, 91% are singletons. The source was CD4+ or CD8+ T cells sorted from blood, collected in a trial of the OX40 agonist ivuxolimab. Receptors originate from an adult with an advanced solid tumor such as melanoma, head and neck, liver or kidney cancer.

J is TRBJ2-3 and V is TRBV11-3; D is uncertain. V lost 5 bases and J lost 4, with 10 bases in between. CDR1 SGHNT and CDR2 YENEEA come from the germline V gene. This CDR3 region has 13 residues. The CDR3 spells CASSIGHPDTQYF. The DNA of the CDR3 is TGTGCCAGCAGCATTGGCCATCCAGATACGCAGTATTTT.

In this sample, this clone turned up once. This chain connects TRBV11-1 to TRBJ2-1; unclear D gene. CDR1 is SGHAT and CDR2 is FQDESV in the germline V gene (reference sequence). V was clipped by 10 bases and J by 5 bases, with 18 bases between them. This CDR3 region has 14 residues. CDR3 DNA sequence: TGTGCCACCGAGCCTGGTGGGGTGGACAATGAGCAGTTCTTC. Protein: CATEPGGVDNEQFF. The entire variable domain, with the rest obtained from reference TRBV11-1 and TRBJ2-1, is as follows: EAEVAQSPRYKITEKSQAVAFWCDPISGHATLYWYRQILGQGPELLVQFQDESVVDDSQLPKDRFSAERLKGVDSTLKIQPAELGDSAMYLCATEPGGVDNEQFFGPGTRLTVL.

This clone was observed a single time. The rearrangement joins TRBV10-1 to TRBJ2-7; D is unclear. This CDR3 is built from 14 residues. Trimming took 2 bases from V and 1 from J, leaving 9 bases between them. CDR1 is WNHNN and CDR2 is SYGVQD in the germline V gene (reference sequence). CDR3 nucleotides: TGCGCCAGCAGTGAGAGCTTAGGTTCCTACGAGCAGTACTTC. Its translation: CASSESLGSYEQYF.

V is TRBV11-2 and J is TRBJ2-5; 10 bases are shared with TRBD2. The germline V gene encodes CDR1 SGHAT and CDR2 FQNNGV. Unmatched junction bases numbered 7, after V lost 2 bases and J lost 1 base. The CDR3 runs 17 residues. The CDR3 protein is CASSLYLAGASQETQYF. CDR3 DNA sequence: TGTGCCAGCAGCTTATACCTAGCGGGGGCCAGCCAAGAGACCCAGTACTTC.

The chain couples TRBV11-3 to TRBJ2-2; 9 nucleotides agree with TRBD1. This CDR3 region has 16 residues. CDR1 is SGHNT and CDR2 is YENEEA in the germline V gene. Unmatched junction bases numbered 10, after V lost 6 bases and J lost 5 bases. Here the CDR3 reads CASRGEPGQGTGELFF. CDR3 DNA sequence: TGTGCCAGCAGAGGGGAACCGGGACAGGGAACCGGGGAGCTGTTTTTT.

In its sample, this clone was seen once. The rearrangement joins TRBV9 to TRBJ2-3, with TRBD1 matching 8 bases. Looked up from germline, CDR1 is SGDLS and CDR2 is YYNGEE. The CDR3 is 17 amino acids. Trimming removed 0 bases from V and 1 base from J; junction bases left unmatched: 7. In DNA, the CDR3 is TGTGCCAGCAGCGTAGCTACCGGGGGACAGGGCACAGATACGCAGTATTTT. Its protein is CASSVATGGQGTDTQYF.

V is TRBV30 and J is TRBJ1-1; no firm D call. Germline assignment: CDR1 GTSNPN and CDR2 SVGIG (reference sequence). The CDR3 loop spans 12 amino acids. Between the trimmed V and J ends, which lost 3 bases and 0 bases, there was a span of 5 bases. The CDR3 spells CAWRGMNTEAFF. CDR3 nucleotides: TGTGCCTGGAGGGGCATGAACACTGAAGCTTTCTTT.

This chain joins TRBV28 and TRBJ1-1; 7 bases align to TRBD1. From germline, CDR1 is MDHEN and CDR2 SYDVKM. Germline trimming cut 8 bases from V and 0 bases from J; bases unmatched to any gene: 3. This CDR3 contains 13 residues. The CDR3 loop is CASWGQLNTEAFF. The CDR3 bases are TGTGCCAGCTGGGGACAGTTGAACACTGAAGCTTTCTTT.

This chain uses TRBV10-3 with TRBJ2-7; possible D gene TRBD1, 5 bases. Deletions cut 6 bases from V and 1 base from J, with 10 bases between. This CDR3 is 13 amino acids long. Per the germline V gene, CDR1 is ENHRY and CDR2 is SYGVKD. The CDR3 here is CAISQGSSYEQYF. The CDR3 region has the DNA TGTGCCATCAGCCAGGGATCTTCCTACGAGCAGTACTTC.

V usage is TRBV7-9 and J usage is TRBJ2-1, with 8 positions matching TRBD2. Germline values: CDR1 SEHNR, CDR2 FQNEAQ (reference sequence). The length of the CDR3 is 18 residues. The V gene end was trimmed by 1 base and the J gene end by 5 bases; junction bases not matched to a gene: 13. The CDR3 DNA follows: TGTGCCAGCAGCTTAGATTTTCGTGGGGTAGCGGGGAACAATGAGCAGTTCTTC. Translated: CASSLDFRGVAGNNEQFF.

The chain uses TRBV29-1 and TRBJ2-2; D gene uncertain. The CDR3 length is 13 residues. Trimming cost V 5 bases and J 3 bases, with 10 bases left between them. Germline CDR1 reads SQVTM; CDR2 reads ANQGSEA. This CDR3 is CSVTHGYTGELFF. CDR3 sequence (DNA): TGCAGCGTTACACATGGTTACACCGGGGAGCTGTTTTTT.

The chain carries TRBV5-6 and TRBJ1-5; D may be TRBD1 (6 bases). Germline CDR1 and CDR2: SGHDT and YYEEEE. V lost 1 base to trimming and J lost 1 base, with 12 bases between them. The CDR3 length is 16 residues. As DNA, the CDR3 is TGTGCCAGCAGCTTGTTCGGGGGCGGAAGCAATCAGCCCCAGCATTTT. Translation gives CASSLFGGGSNQPQHF.

The chain employs TRBV6-5 and TRBJ1-5; D is ambiguous. The CDR3 sequence is 14 residues long. V was shortened by 6 bases and J by 0 bases, with 9 bases between the two germline ends. The germline V gene encodes CDR1 MNHEY and CDR2 SVGAGI. The CDR3 bases are TGTGCCAGCAGCAAATACAGTAGCAATCAGCCCCAGCATTTT. Encoded protein: CASSKYSSNQPQHF.

A note on this clone: No conserved phenylalanine or tryptophan is present at the end of the CDR3, so a read error is the likely explanation. This chain joins TRBV10-3 and TRBJ1-3, with TRBD1 matching over 8 bases. Trimming took 8 bases from V and 4 from J; bases not matched to a gene: 7. The V gene's germline CDR1 is ENHRY and CDR2 SYGVKD. The CDR3 covers 14 residues. The CDR3 DNA reads as TGTGCCATCGGATCGACAGGGGCCGGAAACACCATATATCTT. Its translation is CAIGSTGAGNTIYL.

The genes are TRBV6-5 and TRBJ1-4, with D unresolved. Deletions cut 2 bases from V and 2 bases from J, with 12 bases between. This CDR3 comprises 16 residues. Germline assignment: CDR1 MNHEY and CDR2 SVGAGI. CDR3 DNA: TGTGCCAGCAGTTACCGAGGGCCGGAGACTAATGAAAAACTGTTTTTT. Protein sequence: CASSYRGPETNEKLFF.

This clone has only one observation. The chain recombines TRBV5-1 with TRBJ2-5; D might be TRBD2 (7 bases). V gave up 0 bases and J gave up 1 base, with 13 bases separating them. Germline lookup yields CDR1 SGHRS and CDR2 YFSETQ. The CDR3 contains 16 residues. In DNA form, the CDR3 reads TGCGCCAGCAGCTTGGTAGGCGGGGGCCTCCAAGAGACCCAGTACTTC. Its translation is CASSLVGGGLQETQYF.

The J gene is TRBJ2-2, the V gene TRBV9; 9 bases are a match to TRBD2. V was clipped by 3 bases and J by 5 bases; unmatched bases: 5. The CDR3 runs to 15 residues. From germline, CDR1 is SGDLS and CDR2 YYNGEE. The CDR3 region has the DNA TGTGCCAGCAGCGGAGGGACTAGCTGGACCGGGGAGCTGTTTTTT. Translation: CASSGGTSWTGELFF.

The chain employs TRBV6-5 and TRBJ1-3; D is perhaps TRBD1 (6 bases). CDR3 length: 16 amino acids. V lost 0 bases, J lost 3 bases, and 12 bases lay in between. Germline CDR1 MNHEY, CDR2 SVGAGI. Written as DNA, the CDR3 is TGTGCCAGCAGTTACTCGCCGGGGGGCAATGGAAACACCATATATTTT. It yields the protein CASSYSPGGNGNTIYF.

Only a few counts were recorded for this clone. The chain combines TRBV11-2 with TRBJ2-1, with D maybe TRBD2 (5 bases). V was shortened by 5 bases and J by 7 bases, with 15 bases between the two germline ends. Germline-derived CDR1 and CDR2 are SGHAT and FQNNGV. The CDR3 contains 14 residues. The CDR3 bases are TGTGCCAGCAGCCCAAGAGGGCAAGGGAATGAGCAGTTCTTC. Protein sequence: CASSPRGQGNEQFF.

V is TRBV2 and J is TRBJ1-2; D is uncertain. V shed 6 bases and J shed 1 base, with 9 bases lying between them. CDR3 length: 13 residues. Germline lookup yields CDR1 SNHLY and CDR2 FYNNEI. The CDR3 coding sequence is TGTGCCAGCAGCGCAGAACATAACTATGGCTACACCTTC. This encodes CASSAEHNYGYTF.

The chain recombines TRBV5-1 with TRBJ2-5; no firm D call. The CDR3 has 12 amino acids. Germline loops: CDR1 SGHRS, CDR2 YFSETQ. The germline V and J ends were trimmed by 5 bases and 2 bases, with 7 bases remaining between them. The CDR3 is CASSQDQETQYF. Here the CDR3 DNA reads TGCGCCAGCAGTCAAGATCAAGAGACCCAGTACTTC.

The rearrangement joins TRBV5-6 to TRBJ1-1; D not resolved. V was trimmed by 1 base and J by 2 bases, leaving 6 bases between them. Germline CDR1 is SGHDT and CDR2 is YYEEEE. This CDR3 is 13 amino acids long. The CDR3 region has the DNA TGTGCCAGCAGCTTGAACCTTAACACTGAAGCTTTCTTT. Protein: CASSLNLNTEAFF.

This chain connects TRBV11-2 to TRBJ2-7; tentative D call: TRBD1 (5 bases). Trimming removed 6 bases at V and 4 bases at J, with 13 bases between. This CDR3 is built from 13 residues. The germline CDR1 and CDR2 sequences are SGHAT and FQNNGV. The CDR3 coding sequence is TGTGCCAGCAGTGGGGCCTCCAAGTACGAGCAGTACTTC. Its translation: CASSGASKYEQYF.

The J gene is TRBJ2-1, the V gene TRBV21-1. TRBV21-1 is described as a pseudogene. The CDR3 sequence is 18 residues long. The CDR3 region has the DNA TGTGCCAGCAGCGCCGAGGGGGAGGAAGCCCATCCCCACAATGAGCAGTTCTTC. Protein product: CASSAEGEEAHPHNEQFF.

The V and J genes are TRBV15 and TRBJ2-2, with TRBD1 as a possible D gene (5 bases). The V end lost 1 base, the J end lost 7 bases, and 10 bases lay between the germline ends. Germline-derived CDR1 and CDR2 are LNHNV and YYDKDF (reference sequence). This CDR3 is built from 14 residues. CDR3 DNA sequence: TGTGCCACCAGCAGAGTCAGGGTCGGCGGGGAGCTGTTTTTT. It encodes CATSRVRVGGELFF.

The chain joins TRBV5-1 to TRBJ2-1, with TRBD2 matching 8 bases. The CDR3 contains 14 residues. Per germline, CDR1 SGHRS and CDR2 YFSETQ. The trim removed 3 bases at V and 5 bases at J, leaving 4 bases unmatched. CDR3 DNA: TGCGCCAGCAGCTCGGGACTAGGGGACAATGAGCAGTTCTTC. Translating it yields CASSSGLGDNEQFF.

The sample holds a few counts of this clone. The rearrangement links TRBV7-9 to TRBJ2-7; 10 bases map to TRBD1. The J segment lost 8 bases and the V segment lost 5 bases, leaving 3 bases of the junction unmatched. Germline V lookup: CDR1 SEHNR, CDR2 FQNEAQ (reference sequence). The CDR3 consists of 12 residues. The CDR3, as DNA: TGTGCCAGCAGCCAGGGACAGGGGAAGCAGTACTTC. It translates to CASSQGQGKQYF.